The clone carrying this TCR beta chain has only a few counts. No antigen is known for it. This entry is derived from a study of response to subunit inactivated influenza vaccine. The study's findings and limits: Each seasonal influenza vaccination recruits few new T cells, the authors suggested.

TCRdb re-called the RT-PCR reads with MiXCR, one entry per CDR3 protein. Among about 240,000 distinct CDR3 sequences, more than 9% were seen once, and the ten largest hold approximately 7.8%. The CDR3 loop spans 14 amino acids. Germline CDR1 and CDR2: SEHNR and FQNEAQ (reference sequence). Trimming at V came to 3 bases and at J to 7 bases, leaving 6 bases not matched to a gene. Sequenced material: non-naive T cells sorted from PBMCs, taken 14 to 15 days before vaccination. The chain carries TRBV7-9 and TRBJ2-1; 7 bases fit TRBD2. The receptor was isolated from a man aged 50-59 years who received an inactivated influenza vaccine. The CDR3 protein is CASSLTSPGNEQFF. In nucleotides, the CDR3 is TGTGCCAGCAGCTTGACTAGCCCTGGGAATGAGCAGTTCTTC.